The 14 T cell receptor beta chains reported below all come from one sample, sequenced in a study of T cells in localized non-small cell lung cancer. Profiled with immunoSEQ multiplex PCR; TCRdb holds only in-frame clones, not every one. The sample includes around 50,000 clones, around 83% of them seen just once. This material consisted of PBMCs, taken before any cancer treatment. These TCRs come from a man aged 40-75 years with stage II lung adenocarcinoma.

This chain connects TRBV4-1 to TRBJ2-7; possibly TRBD1 or TRBD2 for D (5 bases each). Looked up from germline, CDR1 is MGHRA and CDR2 is YSYEKL. This CDR3 region has 15 residues. V was shortened by 4 bases and J by 2 bases, with 15 bases between the two germline ends. The CDR3 protein is CASSPSRDGTYEQYV. The CDR3 coding sequence is TGCGCCAGCAGCCCGTCCCGGGACGGAACCTACGAGCAGTACGTC.

The rearrangement uses TRBV11-3 and TRBJ2-3; TRBD2 is a possible D gene (6 bases). CDR1 is SGHNT and CDR2 is YENEEA in the germline V gene. This CDR3 spans 11 amino acids. Trimming removed 5 bases at V and 11 bases at J, with 11 bases between. The CDR3 coding sequence is TGTGCCAGCAGCCTTGGGGGGAAGCAGTATTTT. Translation gives CASSLGGKQYF.

The rearrangement joins TRBV6-1 to TRBJ1-5; D unresolved. CDR1 and CDR2 from the germline V gene are MNHNS and SASEGT. This CDR3 is 14 amino acids long. Trimming took off 1 base at V and 6 bases at J, with 10 bases between the two ends. The CDR3: CASSEGGPSQPQHF. CDR3 nucleotide sequence: TGTGCCAGCAGTGAAGGAGGGCCGTCTCAGCCCCAGCATTTT.

The V call is TRBV15, the J call TRBJ1-6; D is undetermined. Germline lookup yields CDR1 LNHNV and CDR2 YYDKDF (reference sequence). V dropped 8 bases and J dropped 10 bases, with 15 bases sitting between them. This CDR3 comprises 13 residues. This chain's CDR3 is CATRLYRGSPLHF. In nucleotides, the CDR3 is TGTGCCACCCGATTATACAGAGGATCACCCCTCCACTTT.

This CDR3 is CASSPLQGRVKTQYF. The CDR3 DNA reads TGTGCCAGCAGCCCGCTCCAGGGGCGAGTAAAGACCCAGTACTTC. The V call is TRBV14, the J call TRBJ2-5; a weak D match, TRBD1 (6 bases). CDR3 size: 15 residues. The germline V gene encodes CDR1 SGHDN and CDR2 FVKESK. The V end was cut by 4 bases, the J end by 6 bases, with 18 bases between.

The chain combines TRBV25-1 with TRBJ2-2, with 9 positions matching TRBD1. The germline V gene encodes CDR1 MGHDK and CDR2 SYGVNS. V was pared by 4 bases and J by 5 bases, with 2 bases of the junction left unmatched. This CDR3 is 14 amino acids long. This chain's CDR3 is CASSVDRGTGELFF. CDR3 DNA sequence: TGTGCCAGCAGTGTCGACAGGGGGACCGGGGAGCTGTTTTTT.

Remarks on this clone: This same CDR3 is encoded by further DNA sequences in the sample. The rearrangement joins TRBV7-9 to TRBJ2-7; perhaps TRBD2 as D (5 bases). Deletions cut 5 bases from V and 0 bases from J, with 8 bases between. The CDR3 contains 13 residues. Germline V gene data show CDR1 as SEHNR and CDR2 as FQNEAQ (reference sequence). The CDR3 here is CASSLRDSYEQYF. For the CDR3, the DNA is TGTGCCAGCAGCCTCCGGGACTCCTACGAGCAGTACTTC.

The rearrangement joins TRBV7-2 to TRBJ1-5; a weak D match, TRBD1 (5 bases). The CDR3 is 12 residues long. V was pared by 3 bases and J by 15 bases, with 15 bases between. Germline V gene sequence: CDR1 SGHTA, CDR2 FQGNSA. The CDR3, as DNA: TGTGCCAGCAGCTTTGGGGACGCCCCCGGGCATTTT. Its translation is CASSFGDAPGHF.

The chain has TRBV5-1 and TRBJ2-1; possibly TRBD1 for D (6 bases). Germline V gene sequence: CDR1 SGHRS, CDR2 YFSETQ. The CDR3 has 11 amino acids. V lost 7 bases, J lost 7 bases, and 9 bases lay in between. The CDR3 DNA reads TGCGCCAGCTCTACAGGGAATGAGCAGTTCTTC. It yields the protein CASSTGNEQFF. Full variable domain (rest looked up from reference TRBV5-1 and TRBJ2-1): KAGVTQTPRYLIKTRGQQVTLSCSPISGHRSVSWYQQTPGQGLQFLFEYFSETQRNKGNFPGRFSGRQFSNSRSEMNVSTLELGDSALYLCASSTGNEQFFGPGTRLTVL.

This chain uses TRBV28 with TRBJ1-4, with 12 bases fitting TRBD1. The J segment lost 3 bases and the V segment lost 3 bases, leaving 5 bases of the junction unmatched. The CDR3 extends over 17 amino acids. Per the germline V gene, CDR1 is MDHEN and CDR2 is SYDVKM. The DNA of the CDR3 is TGTGCCAGCAGTTTTCTGGGACAGGGGGCGGCTAATGAAAAACTGTTTTTT. This translates into CASSFLGQGAANEKLFF.

The rearrangement uses TRBV7-8 and TRBJ1-6; D not certain. Deletions cut 4 bases from V and 6 bases from J, with 10 bases between. The germline gives CDR1 SGHVS, CDR2 FQNEAQ. The CDR3 is 14 amino acids. The CDR3 region has the DNA TGTGCCAGCAGCTGGGAAGGGAGTAATTCACCCCTCCACTTT. Encoded protein: CASSWEGSNSPLHF. Complete variable domain (other parts from reference TRBV7-8 and TRBJ1-6): GAGVSQSPRYKVAKRGQDVALRCDPISGHVSLFWYQQALGQGPEFLTYFQNEAQLDKSGLPSDRFFAERPEGSVSTLKIQRTQQEDSAVYLCASSWEGSNSPLHFGNGTRLTVT.

The J gene is TRBJ2-3, the V gene TRBV6-5; D is possibly TRBD2 (7 bases). The CDR3 covers 15 residues. Trimming left V 7 bases short and J 6 bases short, with 20 bases between. Germline CDR1 and CDR2: MNHEY and SVGAGI. The CDR3 DNA sequence: TGTGCCAGCAAGGGCGGGGGCCCTCGAGGGGATACGCAGTATTTT. It yields the protein CASKGGGPRGDTQYF.

Only a few counts were recorded for this clone. The CDR3 loop reads CASKLGTRADTQYF. CDR3 coding DNA: TGTGCCAGCAAGCTCGGGACTAGGGCAGATACGCAGTATTTT. The V and J genes are TRBV2 and TRBJ2-3; TRBD2 aligns across 8 bases. The CDR3 covers 14 residues. Germline V gene data show CDR1 as SNHLY and CDR2 as FYNNEI. V shed 7 bases, J shed 4 bases, and the junction held 7 bases outside the gene matches. The full variable domain, in which reference TRBV2 and TRBJ2-3 provide the parts outside the CDR3, is EPEVTQTPSHQVTQMGQEVILRCVPISNHLYFYWYRQILGQKVEFLVSFYNNEISEKSEIFDDQFSVERPDGSNFTLKIRSTKLEDSAMYFCASKLGTRADTQYFGPGTRLTVL.

This clone was detected once. This rearrangement joins TRBV5-4 to TRBJ1-5; D ambiguous. The CDR3 length is 13 residues. Germline loops: CDR1 SGHNT, CDR2 YYREEE (reference sequence). Trimming took 0 bases from V and 7 from J, leaving 8 bases between them. CDR3 loop: CASSLGREQPQHF. In DNA, the CDR3 is TGTGCCAGCAGCTTGGGGAGGGAGCAGCCCCAGCATTTT.